The clone carrying this TCR beta chain was observed at least ten times. Its antigen is undetermined. The CDR3 runs to 15 residues. V was clipped by 4 bases and J by 4 bases, with 15 bases between them. Germline V gene lookup returns CDR1 KGHSH and CDR2 LQKENI. This sample is part of a study of T cells in Graves' hyperthyroidism and ophthalmopathy. General study points: A median approximately 6.8 months before onset, the model predicted ophthalmopathy.

Authors of the study amplified TCR beta CDR3 regions from RNA transcripts. Researchers ran a first-round RT-PCR on the TCR CDR3 using the HTBI primer set. MiXCR was run by TCRdb on the multiplex PCR reads, yielding one entry per CDR3 protein. In the table there are hundreds of thousands of distinct CDR3 sequences, roughly 14% of which are singletons. V gene TRBV18 combines with J gene TRBJ2-3, with D tentatively TRBD2 (6 bases). The clonotype was recovered from a woman aged 45 to 65 with Graves' ophthalmopathy. The sequenced sample was blood. CDR3 sequence (DNA): TGTGCCAGCTCACGCAATAAGGGAGGAGCAGATACGCAGTATTTT. It is translated as CASSRNKGGADTQYF.